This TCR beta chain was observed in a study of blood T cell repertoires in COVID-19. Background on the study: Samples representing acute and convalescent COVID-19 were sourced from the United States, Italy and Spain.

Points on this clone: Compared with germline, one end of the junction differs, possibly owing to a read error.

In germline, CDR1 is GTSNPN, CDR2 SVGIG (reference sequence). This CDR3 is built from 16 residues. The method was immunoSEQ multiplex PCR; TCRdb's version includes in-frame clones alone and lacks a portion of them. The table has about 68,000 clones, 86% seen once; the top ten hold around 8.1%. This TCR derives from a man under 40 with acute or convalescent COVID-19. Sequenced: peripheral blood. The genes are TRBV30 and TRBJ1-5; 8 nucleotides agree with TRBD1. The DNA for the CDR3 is TGTGCCTGGAGTGATCCGGGACAGGAGAGGGATCAGGCCCAGCATTTT. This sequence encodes CAWSDPGQERDQAQHF.